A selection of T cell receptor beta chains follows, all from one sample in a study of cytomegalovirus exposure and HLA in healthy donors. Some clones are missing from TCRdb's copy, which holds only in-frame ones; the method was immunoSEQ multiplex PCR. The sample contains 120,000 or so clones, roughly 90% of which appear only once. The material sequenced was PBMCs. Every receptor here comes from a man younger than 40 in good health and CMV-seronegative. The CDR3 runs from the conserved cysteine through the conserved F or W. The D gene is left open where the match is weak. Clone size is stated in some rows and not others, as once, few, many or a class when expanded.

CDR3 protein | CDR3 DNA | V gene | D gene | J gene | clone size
CASSIGQGAREQYF | TGTGCCAGTAGTATTGGACAGGGGGCGAGGGAGCAGTACTTC | TRBV19 | TRBD1 | TRBJ2-7 | NA
CASSLGQGLYEQYF | TGTGCCAGCAGCTTGGGACAGGGTCTATACGAGCAGTACTTC | TRBV5-4 | TRBD1 | TRBJ2-7 | NA
CASSPQTAVEAFF | TGTGCCAGCTCACCACAGACAGCCGTCGAGGCTTTCTTT | TRBV18 | NA | TRBJ1-1 | NA
CATGLGEGSVNTEAFF | TGTGCCACCGGTCTCGGGGAGGGGAGTGTGAACACTGAAGCTTTCTTT | TRBV10-3 | NA | TRBJ1-1 | NA
CASSFLHGTGDGYTF | TGTGCCAGCAGCTTCCTACACGGGACAGGGGATGGCTACACCTTC | TRBV11-2 | TRBD1 | TRBJ1-2 | NA
CASSRGTGGNTIYF | TGTGCCAGCAGCCGAGGGACAGGGGGAAACACCATATATTTT | TRBV7-8 | TRBD1 | TRBJ1-3 | NA
CASSSSGELFF | TGTGCCAGCAGTTCGTCCGGGGAGCTGTTTTTT | TRBV27 | NA | TRBJ2-2 | NA
CASSLAASELFF | TGTGCCAGCAGCTTAGCCGCGTCGGAACTGTTTTTT | TRBV7-9 | NA | TRBJ1-4 | NA
CASSLLAETYNEQFF | TGCGCCAGCAGCTTGTTAGCGGAGACCTACAATGAGCAGTTCTTC | TRBV5-1 | NA | TRBJ2-1 | NA
CASTQLAGGSETQYF | TGTGCCAGTACCCAACTAGCGGGAGGGTCGGAGACCCAGTACTTC | TRBV19 | TRBD2 | TRBJ2-5 | NA
CASSLGFGVEQYF | TGTGCCAGCAGTTTAGGGTTCGGGGTAGAGCAGTACTTC | TRBV27 | NA | TRBJ2-7 | once
CAWGPSGRAGETQYF | TGTGCCTGGGGCCCAAGCGGGAGGGCCGGAGAGACCCAGTACTTC | TRBV30 | TRBD2 | TRBJ2-5 | once
CASSPTTGELFF | TGTGCCAGCTCACCAACAACCGGGGAGCTGTTTTTT | TRBV18 | NA | TRBJ2-2 | once
CASSVGGRTDAYEQYF | TGTGCCAGCAGCGTAGGGGGCAGGACAGACGCCTACGAGCAGTACTTC | TRBV9 | NA | TRBJ2-7 | NA
CASSLRHHYEQYF | TGTGCCAGCAGCCTCAGGCATCACTACGAGCAGTACTTC | TRBV14 | NA | TRBJ2-7 | NA
CASGLVVGGANYGYTF | TGTGCTAGTGGTTTGGTGGTAGGGGGGGCGAACTATGGCTACACCTTC | TRBV12-5 | NA | TRBJ1-2 | NA
CASSYNRVNTEAFF | TGTGCCAGCAGTTACAACAGAGTGAACACTGAAGCTTTCTTT | TRBV6-5 | NA | TRBJ1-1 | NA
CAWSPQQFDTQYF | TGTGCCTGGAGTCCCCAACAGTTTGATACGCAGTATTTT | TRBV30 | NA | TRBJ2-3 | NA
CASSSRQGTSPLHF | TGTGCCAGTAGTTCCCGACAGGGAACTTCACCCCTCCACTTT | TRBV19 | TRBD1 | TRBJ1-6 | few
CASSLSGTERIQPQHF | TGTGCCAGCAGCTTGTCCGGGACAGAGAGGATTCAGCCCCAGCATTTT | TRBV5-6 | TRBD1 | TRBJ1-5 | NA
CASSPSSGVREQYF | TGTGCCAGCTCACCTTCTTCGGGGGTCAGGGAGCAGTACTTC | TRBV18 | NA | TRBJ2-7 | few
CASMVEGLYNEQFF | TGTGCCAGCATGGTCGAGGGACTCTACAATGAGCAGTTCTTC | TRBV6-5 | NA | TRBJ2-1 | NA
CASSQSKISGTHETQYF | TGCGCCAGCAGTCAATCTAAGATTAGCGGGACTCATGAGACCCAGTACTTC | TRBV23-1 | TRBD2 | TRBJ2-5 | NA
CASSLARSGWGGYTF | TGTGCCAGCAGCTTAGCAAGGTCAGGGTGGGGTGGCTACACCTTC | TRBV7-6 | NA | TRBJ1-2 | few
CASSDLGTQYF | TGTGCCAGCAGCGACCTAGGTACGCAGTATTTT | TRBV9 | NA | TRBJ2-3 | NA
CASSATINTQVAGNTIYF | TGTGCCAGCAGTGCAACCATAAACACACAGGTCGCTGGAAACACCATATATTTT | TRBV6-1 | NA | TRBJ1-3 | NA
CASSLWAGGRGYTF | TGCGCCAGCAGCTTGTGGGCAGGGGGTCGCGGCTACACCTTC | TRBV5-1 | TRBD1 | TRBJ1-2 | few
CSVLGQGGAGANVLTF | TGCAGCGTCCTCGGACAGGGGGGAGCTGGGGCCAACGTCCTGACTTTC | TRBV29-1 | TRBD1 | TRBJ2-6 | NA
CASSLPGQGVTPLHF | TGTGCCAGCAGCTTACCCGGACAGGGGGTCACACCCCTCCACTTT | TRBV7-8 | TRBD1 | TRBJ1-6 | NA
CASSDRGVVTEAFF | TGTGCCAGCAGCGATCGGGGGGTCGTCACTGAAGCTTTCTTT | TRBV2 | NA | TRBJ1-1 | NA
CASTVAGVTGELFF | TGCGCCAGCACCGTCGCAGGGGTAACCGGGGAGCTGTTTTTT | TRBV5-1 | NA | TRBJ2-2 | NA
CASSKSGSGNEQYF | TGTGCCAGCAGCAAGAGCGGGTCGGGGAACGAGCAGTACTTC | TRBV7-6 | NA | TRBJ2-7 | NA
CASSSQGWGHYEQYF | TGCGCCAGCAGCTCACAGGGGTGGGGCCACTACGAGCAGTACTTC | TRBV5-1 | TRBD1 | TRBJ2-7 | NA
CASSDRQRGELVTEAFF | TGTGCCAGCAGCGATAGACAGCGGGGGGAATTGGTTACTGAAGCTTTCTTT | TRBV9 | NA | TRBJ1-1 | NA
CSAPEKQGQYF | TGCAGTGCTCCGGAGAAGCAGGGGCAGTACTTC | TRBV20-1 | NA | TRBJ2-7 | few